The 3 T cell receptor beta chains below were found in one sample sequenced in a study of blood T cell repertoires in COVID-19. TCRdb's table, derived via immunoSEQ multiplex PCR, lists solely in-frame clones and lacks some. In the table there are about 100,000 clones, 90% of which are singletons. The sample taken for sequencing was peripheral blood. The receptor set was obtained from a man between 18 and 29 years old with COVID-19, enrolled during active disease.

V and J are TRBV4-3 and TRBJ1-5, with D tentatively TRBD1 (6 bases). Trimming took 0 bases from V and 2 from J, leaving 11 bases between them. Germline V CDR1 and CDR2: LGHNA, YSLEER. CDR3 length: 16 amino acids. The CDR3 DNA sequence: TGCGCCAGCAGCCAAGATTGGCGGGGGCGCAATCAGCCCCAGCATTTT. It codes for CASSQDWRGRNQPQHF.

Only one count was recorded for this clone. The chain has TRBV5-1 and TRBJ1-5; possible D gene TRBD1, 6 bases. V lost 2 bases to trimming and J lost 0 bases, with 9 bases between them. The CDR3 length is 15 residues. Germline assignment: CDR1 SGHRS and CDR2 YFSETQ. The CDR3 DNA follows: TGCGCCAGCAGCTTAGGGGGGGATAGCAATCAGCCCCAGCATTTT. Amino acid sequence: CASSLGGDSNQPQHF.

The genes are TRBV7-2 and TRBJ2-7; TRBD2 matches at 9 bases. Looked up from germline, CDR1 is SGHTA and CDR2 is FQGNSA. The CDR3 covers 16 residues. J lost 5 bases, V lost 3 bases, and 11 bases had no gene match. The CDR3 DNA reads as TGTGCCAGCAGCTTCCTCCTAGCGGGACGCAACCACGAGCAGTACTTC. It specifies CASSFLLAGRNHEQYF.